A selection of T cell receptor beta chains follows, all from one sample in a study of Graves' ophthalmopathy and Graves' hyperthyroidism. MiXCR, applied by TCRdb to the multiplex PCR reads, yields one record per CDR3 protein. The data show some 360,000 distinct CDR3 sequences, with about a sixth seen just once and 2.4% held by the top ten. Specimen: peripheral blood. The receptors here all came from an adult woman with stable Graves' hyperthyroidism. CDR3s include the opening cysteine and the closing phenylalanine or tryptophan. D genes are given only for firm matches. Clone size is stated in some rows and not others, as once, few, many or a class when expanded.

D: .
size: .
V: TRBV6-1
J: TRBJ1-5
CDR3: CASSERTAFYSNQPQHF
DNA: TGTGCCAGCAGTGAAAGGACAGCCTTCTATAGCAATCAGCCCCAGCATTTT

D: TRBD2
size: many
V: TRBV20-1
J: TRBJ2-7
CDR3: CSAREKTSGSYEQYF
DNA: TGCAGTGCTAGAGAGAAGACTAGCGGGAGCTACGAGCAGTACTTC

D: .
size: many
V: TRBV20-1
J: TRBJ2-7
CDR3: CSASGGRTVYEQYF
DNA: TGCAGTGCTAGTGGTGGGAGAACTGTCTACGAGCAGTACTTC

D: .
size: many
V: TRBV6-1
J: TRBJ1-1
CDR3: CASERLAGGGTEAFF
DNA: TGTGCCAGCGAACGGCTTGCAGGAGGGGGCACTGAAGCTTTCTTT

D: TRBD2
size: few
V: TRBV14
J: TRBJ2-7
CDR3: CASSPLSGSGSYEQYF
DNA: TGTGCCAGCAGCCCCCTGAGCGGGAGTGGCTCCTACGAGCAGTACTTC

D: TRBD1
size: many
V: TRBV5-1
J: TRBJ1-2
CDR3: CASSWEEGAPGYTF
DNA: TGCGCCAGCAGCTGGGAGGAGGGGGCGCCTGGCTACACCTTC

D: TRBD2
size: many
V: TRBV12-3/TRBV12-4
J: TRBJ2-7
CDR3: CASRRLAGGYEQYF
DNA: TGTGCCAGCAGAAGACTAGCGGGAGGCTACGAGCAGTACTTC

D: .
size: many
V: TRBV2
J: TRBJ2-7
CDR3: CASSVSGGIYEQYF
DNA: TGTGCCAGCAGTGTTAGCGGTGGGATCTACGAGCAGTACTTC

D: TRBD2
size: few
V: TRBV28
J: TRBJ2-2
CDR3: CASSLPSSGRWTGELFF
DNA: TGTGCCAGCAGTTTACCCTCTAGCGGGAGGTGGACCGGGGAGCTGTTTTTT

D: .
size: many
V: TRBV24-1
J: TRBJ2-5
CDR3: CATSPTTDRTDQETQYF
DNA: TGTGCCACCAGTCCAACCACCGACCGGACAGACCAAGAGACCCAGTACTTC

D: .
size: many
V: TRBV28
J: TRBJ1-6
CDR3: CASILGAGINSPLHF
DNA: TGTGCCAGCATCCTAGGGGCAGGGATCAATTCACCCCTCCACTTT

D: TRBD2
size: .
V: TRBV6-1
J: TRBJ2-7
CDR3: CASRFIAGVYEQYF
DNA: TGTGCCAGCAGATTTATAGCGGGAGTCTACGAGCAGTACTTC

D: TRBD1
size: many
V: TRBV6-1
J: TRBJ2-4
CDR3: CASTLTGTGNIQYF
DNA: TGTGCCAGCACCCTAACCGGGACAGGGAACATTCAGTACTTC

D: .
size: many
V: TRBV7-2
J: TRBJ1-5
CDR3: CASSLGSSQPQHF
DNA: TGTGCCAGCAGCTTAGGGAGTAGTCAGCCCCAGCATTTT

D: .
size: many
V: TRBV28
J: TRBJ1-5
CDR3: CASSFGIGAKDKAYSNQPQHF
DNA: TGTGCCAGCAGTTTTGGGATAGGGGCTAAGGATAAGGCGTATAGCAATCAGCCCCAGCATTTT

D: TRBD1
size: many
V: TRBV7-2
J: TRBJ2-7
CDR3: CASSSGQGVEQYF
DNA: TGTGCCAGCAGCTCGGGACAGGGCGTCGAGCAGTACTTC

D: .
size: many
V: TRBV2
J: TRBJ2-7
CDR3: CASSEGGSGYEQYF
DNA: TGTGCCAGCAGTGAAGGGGGCTCGGGCTACGAGCAGTACTTC

D: TRBD2
size: many
V: TRBV7-3
J: TRBJ2-2
CDR3: CASSANRTSGIAGELFF
DNA: TGTGCCAGCAGCGCCAACCGAACTAGCGGGATCGCCGGGGAGCTGTTTTTT

D: TRBD2
size: many
V: TRBV5-1
J: TRBJ2-7
CDR3: CASSLAVTGGPGEQYF
DNA: TGCGCCAGCAGCTTGGCCGTAACGGGAGGGCCGGGCGAGCAGTACTTC

D: .
size: many
V: TRBV29-1
J: TRBJ1-1
CDR3: CSVGVGYTEAFF
DNA: TGCAGCGTGGGCGTGGGGTACACTGAAGCTTTCTTT

D: .
size: many
V: TRBV29-1
J: TRBJ1-1
CDR3: CSVGSGGDRENTEAFF
DNA: TGCAGCGTTGGGTCGGGGGGGGATCGGGAGAACACTGAAGCTTTCTTT

D: TRBD1
size: few
V: TRBV9
J: TRBJ2-7
CDR3: CASSVTGQGWREQYF
DNA: TGTGCCAGCAGCGTAACTGGACAGGGTTGGAGGGAGCAGTACTTC

D: .
size: many
V: TRBV28
J: TRBJ1-1
CDR3: CASMSPGNTEAFF
DNA: TGTGCCAGCATGTCACCCGGGAACACTGAAGCTTTCTTT

D: TRBD2
size: many
V: TRBV6-5
J: TRBJ2-5
CDR3: CASSWQPGLASQETQYF
DNA: TGTGCCAGCAGTTGGCAACCGGGACTAGCGAGCCAAGAGACCCAGTACTTC

D: .
size: .
V: TRBV6-1
J: TRBJ1-1
CDR3: CASSEVPGDTEAFF
DNA: TGTGCCAGCAGTGAGGTGCCCGGAGACACTGAAGCTTTCTTT

D: .
size: few
V: TRBV7-3
J: TRBJ1-2
CDR3: CASSLPDNYGYTF
DNA: TGTGCCAGCAGCCTTCCGGATAACTATGGCTACACCTTC

D: .
size: many
V: TRBV29-1
J: TRBJ2-7
CDR3: CSVEGHAGNTYEQYF
DNA: TGCAGCGTTGAAGGTCATGCAGGAAATACCTACGAGCAGTACTTC

D: .
size: many
V: TRBV29-1
J: TRBJ2-5
CDR3: CSVEDYGKGQETQYF
DNA: TGCAGCGTTGAAGACTACGGGAAGGGGCAAGAGACCCAGTACTTC

D: TRBD1
size: .
V: TRBV7-6
J: TRBJ2-7
CDR3: CASSLHHTGGYEQHF
DNA: TGTGCCAGCAGCTTACACCATACAGGGGGCTACGAGCAGCACTTC

D: .
size: few
V: TRBV20-1
J: TRBJ2-7
CDR3: CSATGQFLGEQYF
DNA: TGCAGTGCAACAGGACAGTTTTTAGGCGAGCAGTACTTC

D: TRBD2
size: many
V: TRBV7-8
J: TRBJ2-6
CDR3: CASSHPGLALSGANVLTF
DNA: TGTGCCAGCAGCCATCCCGGACTAGCGCTCTCTGGGGCCAACGTCCTGACTTTC

D: TRBD1
size: .
V: TRBV20-1
J: TRBJ1-2
CDR3: CSARPGQGNYGYTF
DNA: TGCAGTGCTAGACCGGGACAGGGGAACTATGGCTACACCTTC

D: .
size: few
V: TRBV7-9
J: TRBJ2-7
CDR3: CASSLSPQAYEQYF
DNA: TGTGCCAGCAGTCTCTCCCCCCAGGCCTACGAGCAGTACTTC

D: .
size: many
V: TRBV2
J: TRBJ2-2
CDR3: CASNRVNTGELFF
DNA: TGTGCCAGCAACAGGGTGAACACCGGGGAGCTGTTTTTT

D: .
size: many
V: TRBV9
J: TRBJ2-6
CDR3: CASSPQADSSGANVLTF
DNA: TGTGCCAGCAGCCCACAAGCTGACAGCTCTGGGGCCAACGTCCTGACTTTC

D: TRBD1
size: many
V: TRBV5-1
J: TRBJ1-1
CDR3: CASSRDRVTEAFF
DNA: TGCGCCAGCAGCCGGGACAGGGTAACTGAAGCTTTCTTT

D: TRBD1
size: .
V: TRBV20-1
J: TRBJ2-7
CDR3: CSARETGGTNPYEQYF
DNA: TGCAGTGCTAGAGAGACAGGGGGCACGAACCCCTACGAGCAGTACTTC

D: TRBD1
size: many
V: TRBV6-1
J: TRBJ2-2
CDR3: CASSERQGDLTGELFF
DNA: TGTGCCAGCAGTGAGCGGCAGGGGGATCTCACCGGGGAGCTGTTTTTT

D: .
size: .
V: TRBV6-1
J: TRBJ2-5
CDR3: CASRPGVSQETQYF
DNA: TGTGCCAGCAGACCAGGGGTGTCCCAAGAGACCCAGTACTTC

D: .
size: many
V: TRBV5-1
J: TRBJ2-5
CDR3: CASSFGSFGETQYF
DNA: TGCGCCAGCAGCTTTGGCAGTTTTGGCGAGACCCAGTACTTC

D: TRBD1
size: many
V: TRBV19
J: TRBJ1-1
CDR3: CASSMDRDRGLGTEAFF
DNA: TGTGCCAGTAGTATGGACCGGGACAGGGGTTTGGGGACTGAAGCTTTCTTT

D: .
size: many
V: TRBV11-2
J: TRBJ1-5
CDR3: CASSLVTGAGHQPQHF
DNA: TGTGCCAGCAGCTTAGTAACGGGGGCAGGGCATCAGCCCCAGCATTTT

D: .
size: .
V: TRBV11-2
J: TRBJ2-7
CDR3: CASSLEVITYEQYF
DNA: TGTGCCAGCAGCTTAGAAGTCATTACCTACGAGCAGTACTTC

D: .
size: many
V: TRBV20-1
J: TRBJ2-3
CDR3: CSIAESTDTQYF
DNA: TGCAGCATAGCGGAGAGCACAGATACGCAGTATTTT